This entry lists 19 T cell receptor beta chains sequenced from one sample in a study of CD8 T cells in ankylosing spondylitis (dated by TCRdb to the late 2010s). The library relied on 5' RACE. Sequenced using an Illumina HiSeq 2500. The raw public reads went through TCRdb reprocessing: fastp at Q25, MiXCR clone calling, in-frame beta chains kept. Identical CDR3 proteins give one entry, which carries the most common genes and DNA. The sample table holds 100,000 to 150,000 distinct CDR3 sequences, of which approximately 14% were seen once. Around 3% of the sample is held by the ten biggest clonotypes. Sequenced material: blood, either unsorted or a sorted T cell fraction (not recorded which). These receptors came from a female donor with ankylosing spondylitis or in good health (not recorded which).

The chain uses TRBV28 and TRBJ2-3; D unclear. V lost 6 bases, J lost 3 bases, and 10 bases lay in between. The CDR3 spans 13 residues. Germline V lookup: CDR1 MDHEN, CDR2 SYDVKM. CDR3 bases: TGTGCCAGCAGCAAAAAGACGACAGATACGCAGTATTTT. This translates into CASSKKTTDTQYF.

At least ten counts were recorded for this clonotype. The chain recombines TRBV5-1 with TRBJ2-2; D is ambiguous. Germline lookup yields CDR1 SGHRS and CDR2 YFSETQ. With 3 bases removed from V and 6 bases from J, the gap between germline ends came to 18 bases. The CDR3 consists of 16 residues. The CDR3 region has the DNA TGCGCCAGCAGCTCCACTTCCACAAAGGTGGCCGGGGAGCTGTTTTTT. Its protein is CASSSTSTKVAGELFF.

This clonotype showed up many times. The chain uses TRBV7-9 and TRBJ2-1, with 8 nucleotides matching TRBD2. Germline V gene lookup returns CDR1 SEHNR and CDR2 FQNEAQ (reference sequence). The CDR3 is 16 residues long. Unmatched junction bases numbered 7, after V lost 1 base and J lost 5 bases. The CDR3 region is CASSLEGLGINNEQFF. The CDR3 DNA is TGTGCCAGCAGCTTAGAGGGACTAGGGATAAACAATGAGCAGTTCTTC.

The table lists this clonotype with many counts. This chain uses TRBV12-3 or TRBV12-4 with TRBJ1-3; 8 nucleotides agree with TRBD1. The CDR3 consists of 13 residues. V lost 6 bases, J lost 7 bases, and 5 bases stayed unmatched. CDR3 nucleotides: TGTGCCAGCAGCCAGGGGGCGCGGAACACCATATATTTT. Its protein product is CASSQGARNTIYF.

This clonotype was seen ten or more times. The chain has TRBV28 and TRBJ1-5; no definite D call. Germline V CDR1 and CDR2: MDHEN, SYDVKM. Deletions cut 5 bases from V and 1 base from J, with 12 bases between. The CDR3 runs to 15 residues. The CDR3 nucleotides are TGTGCCAGCAGTCCCCGGCGGAGCAGCAATCAGCCCCAGCATTTT. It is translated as CASSPRRSSNQPQHF.

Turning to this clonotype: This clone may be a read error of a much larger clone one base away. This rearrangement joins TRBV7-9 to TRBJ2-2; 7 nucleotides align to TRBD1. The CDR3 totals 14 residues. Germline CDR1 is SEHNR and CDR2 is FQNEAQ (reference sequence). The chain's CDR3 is CASSSSDRAGEPFF. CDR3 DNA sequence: TGTGCCAGCAGCTCGTCAGACAGGGCCGGGGAGCCGTTTTTT. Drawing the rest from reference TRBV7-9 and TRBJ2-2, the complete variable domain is DTGVSQNPRHKITKRGQNVTFRCDPISEHNRLYWYRQTLGQGPEFLTYFQNEAQLEKSRLLSDRFSAERPKGSFSTLEIQRTEQGDSAMYLCASSSSDRAGEPFFGEGSRLTVL.

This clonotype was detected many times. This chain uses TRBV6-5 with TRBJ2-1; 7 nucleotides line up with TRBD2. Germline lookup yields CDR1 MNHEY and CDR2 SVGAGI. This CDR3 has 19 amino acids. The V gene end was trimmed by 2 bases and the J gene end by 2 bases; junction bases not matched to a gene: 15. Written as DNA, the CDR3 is TGTGCCAGCAGTTACGCCGTTTTAAAAGGCGGGAGTGCCTACAATGAGCAGTTCTTC. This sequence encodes CASSYAVLKGGSAYNEQFF.

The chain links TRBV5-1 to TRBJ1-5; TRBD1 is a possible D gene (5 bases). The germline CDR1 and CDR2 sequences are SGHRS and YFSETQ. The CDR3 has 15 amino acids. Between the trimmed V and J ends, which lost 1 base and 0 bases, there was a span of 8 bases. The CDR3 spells CASSLRGGSNQPQHF. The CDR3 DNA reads TGCGCCAGCAGCTTGAGGGGAGGTAGCAATCAGCCCCAGCATTTT.

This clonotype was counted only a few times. The CDR3 loop is CASSSTGTSSTDTQYF. CDR3 sequence (DNA): TGTGCCAGCAGCTCAACCGGGACTAGTAGCACAGATACGCAGTATTTT. The chain combines TRBV5-6 with TRBJ2-3, with 8 bases that match TRBD2. The trim removed 3 bases at V and 0 bases at J, leaving 6 bases unmatched. The V gene's germline CDR1 is SGHDT and CDR2 YYEEEE. CDR3 length: 16 amino acids. Full variable domain (remainder filled in from reference TRBV5-6 and TRBJ2-3): DAGVTQSPTHLIKTRGQQVTLRCSPKSGHDTVSWYQQALGQGPQFIFQYYEEEERQRGNFPDRFSGHQFPNYSSELNVNALLLGDSALYLCASSSTGTSSTDTQYFGPGTRLTVL.

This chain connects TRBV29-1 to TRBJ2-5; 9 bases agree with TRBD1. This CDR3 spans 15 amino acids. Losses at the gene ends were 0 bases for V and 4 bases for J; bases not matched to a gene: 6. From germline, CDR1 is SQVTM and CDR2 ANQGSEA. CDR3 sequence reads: CSVEDLGQGRETQYF. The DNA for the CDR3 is TGCAGCGTTGAAGATCTGGGACAGGGTCGAGAGACCCAGTACTTC.

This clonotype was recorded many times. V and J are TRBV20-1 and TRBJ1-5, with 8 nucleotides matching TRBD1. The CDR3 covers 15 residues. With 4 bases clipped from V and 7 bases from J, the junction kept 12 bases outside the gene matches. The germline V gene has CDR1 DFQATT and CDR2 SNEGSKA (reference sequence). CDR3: CSATPPDRGGQPQHF. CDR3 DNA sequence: TGCAGTGCTACACCCCCAGACAGGGGAGGACAGCCCCAGCATTTT.

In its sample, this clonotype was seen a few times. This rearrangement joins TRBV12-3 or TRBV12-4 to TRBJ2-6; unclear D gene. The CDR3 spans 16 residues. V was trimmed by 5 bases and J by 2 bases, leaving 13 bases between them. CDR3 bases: TGTGCCAGCAGTACCACAAAGGCGCCTGGGGCCAACGTCCTGACTTTC. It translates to CASSTTKAPGANVLTF.

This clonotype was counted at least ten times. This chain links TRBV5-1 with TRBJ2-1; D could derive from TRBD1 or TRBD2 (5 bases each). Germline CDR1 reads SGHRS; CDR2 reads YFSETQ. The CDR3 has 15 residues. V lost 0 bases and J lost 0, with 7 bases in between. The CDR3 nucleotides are TGCGCCAGCAGCTTGGGTGGGACCTCCTACAATGAGCAGTTCTTC. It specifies CASSLGGTSYNEQFF.

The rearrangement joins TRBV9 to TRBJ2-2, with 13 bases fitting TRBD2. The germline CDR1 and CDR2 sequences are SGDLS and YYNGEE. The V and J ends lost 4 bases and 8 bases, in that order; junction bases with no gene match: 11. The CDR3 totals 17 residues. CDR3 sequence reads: CASSPRGLAGVKGELFF. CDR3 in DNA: TGTGCCAGCAGCCCAAGAGGACTAGCGGGAGTAAAGGGGGAGCTGTTTTTT. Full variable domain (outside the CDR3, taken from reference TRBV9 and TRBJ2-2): DSGVTQTPKHLITATGQRVTLRCSPRSGDLSVYWYQQSLDQGLQFLIQYYNGEERAKGNILERFSAQQFPDLHSELNLSSLELGDSALYFCASSPRGLAGVKGELFFGEGSRLTVL.

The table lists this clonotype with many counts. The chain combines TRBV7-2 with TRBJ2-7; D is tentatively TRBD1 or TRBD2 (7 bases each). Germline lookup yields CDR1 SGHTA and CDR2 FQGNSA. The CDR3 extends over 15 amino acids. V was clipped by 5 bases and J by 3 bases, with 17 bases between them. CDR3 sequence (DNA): TGTGCCAGCAGCCCCAGACAGGGCGGGGGCTACGAGCAGTACTTC. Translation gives CASSPRQGGGYEQYF.

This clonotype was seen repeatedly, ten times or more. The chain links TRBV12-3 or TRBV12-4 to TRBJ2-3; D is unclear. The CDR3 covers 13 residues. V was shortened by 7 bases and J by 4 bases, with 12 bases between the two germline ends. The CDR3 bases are TGTGCCAGCACCCACCTCGGGCCAGATACGCAGTATTTT. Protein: CASTHLGPDTQYF.

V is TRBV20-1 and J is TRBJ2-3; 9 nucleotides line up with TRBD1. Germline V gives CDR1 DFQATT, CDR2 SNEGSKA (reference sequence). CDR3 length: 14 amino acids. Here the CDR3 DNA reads TGCAGCGCGAACCCGGGACAGGGTCGGGATACGCAGTATTTT. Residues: CSANPGQGRDTQYF.

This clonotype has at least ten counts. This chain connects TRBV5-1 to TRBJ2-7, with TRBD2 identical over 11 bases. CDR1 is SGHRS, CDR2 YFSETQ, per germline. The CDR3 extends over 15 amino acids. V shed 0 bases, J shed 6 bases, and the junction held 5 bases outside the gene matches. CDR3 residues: CASSLELAGVGEQYF. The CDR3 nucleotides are TGCGCCAGCAGCTTGGAACTAGCGGGGGTGGGCGAGCAGTACTTC.

This CDR3 is CASSQVRTVGTYEQYF. Here the CDR3 DNA reads TGTGCCAGCAGCCAAGTCCGGACAGTGGGGACCTACGAGCAGTACTTC. The chain is built from TRBV3-1 and TRBJ2-7; D perhaps matches TRBD1 (6 bases). V lost 1 base, J lost 2 bases, and 15 bases lay in between. Germline CDR1 reads LGHDT; CDR2 reads YNNKEL (reference sequence). The CDR3 contains 16 residues.